Only a few counts were recorded for the clone carrying this TCR beta chain. Its specificity is not known. This sample is drawn from a study of cytomegalovirus exposure and HLA in healthy donors. Study outcomes and limitations: The authors enumerated roughly 180 TCR beta chains as linked to cytomegalovirus.

Between the trimmed V and J ends, which lost 2 bases and 0 bases, there was a span of 10 bases. Per the germline V gene, CDR1 is GTSNPN and CDR2 is SVGIG (reference sequence). The CDR3 loop spans 15 amino acids. Researchers ran the PCR with 60 Vbeta and 13 Jbeta primers. TCRdb's table, derived via immunoSEQ multiplex PCR, lists solely in-frame clones and lacks some. Here the sample spans 150,000 to 200,000 clones, about four fifths being singletons. Sequencing was performed on PBMCs. The V call is TRBV30, the J call TRBJ1-4; D may be TRBD1 (6 bases). The TCR comes from a woman between 18 and 29 years old in good health and CMV-seronegative. The chain's CDR3 is CAWSIRTATNEKLFF. As DNA, the CDR3 is TGTGCCTGGAGTATCCGGACAGCAACTAATGAAAAACTGTTTTTT.